This T cell receptor (beta chain) was sequenced during a study of shared T cell receptors in the human thymus. Assay used: immunoSEQ multiplex PCR; TCRdb lists only in-frame clones, some missing. The data contain 640,000 or so clones, about 90% of them singletons. The ends lost 2 bases at V and 5 bases at J; junction bases unmatched: 14. CDR3 length: 17 amino acids. Germline values: CDR1 SGHRS, CDR2 YFSETQ. These data were likewise used in another study, on human thymus T cells.

The sequence was obtained from a boy in the first two years of life with a congenital heart defect. J is TRBJ2-7 and V is TRBV5-1; TRBD2 aligns across 9 bases. Sample: thymocytes. DNA for the CDR3: TGCGCCAGCAGCTTAATCCTAGCGGGGTTGCGGAAGGACGAGCAGTACTTC. This translates into CASSLILAGLRKDEQYF.